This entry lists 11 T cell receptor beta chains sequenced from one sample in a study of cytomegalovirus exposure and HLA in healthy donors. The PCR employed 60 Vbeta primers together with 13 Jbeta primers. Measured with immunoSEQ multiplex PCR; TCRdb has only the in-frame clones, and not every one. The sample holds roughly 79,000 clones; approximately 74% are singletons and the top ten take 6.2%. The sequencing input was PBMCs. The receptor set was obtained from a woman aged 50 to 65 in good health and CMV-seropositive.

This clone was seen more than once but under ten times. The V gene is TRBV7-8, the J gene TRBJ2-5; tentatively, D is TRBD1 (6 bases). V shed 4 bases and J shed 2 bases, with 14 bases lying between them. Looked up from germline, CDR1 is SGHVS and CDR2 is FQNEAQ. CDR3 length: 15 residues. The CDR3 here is CASSSPIQGQETQYF. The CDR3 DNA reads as TGTGCCAGCAGCTCGCCTATACAGGGTCAAGAGACCCAGTACTTC.

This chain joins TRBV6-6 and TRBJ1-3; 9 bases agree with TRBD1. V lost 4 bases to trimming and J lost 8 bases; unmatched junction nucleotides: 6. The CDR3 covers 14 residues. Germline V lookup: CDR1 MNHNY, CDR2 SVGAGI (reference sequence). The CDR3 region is CASSLQGAWDTIYF. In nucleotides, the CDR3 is TGTGCCAGCAGTTTACAGGGGGCGTGGGACACCATATATTTT.

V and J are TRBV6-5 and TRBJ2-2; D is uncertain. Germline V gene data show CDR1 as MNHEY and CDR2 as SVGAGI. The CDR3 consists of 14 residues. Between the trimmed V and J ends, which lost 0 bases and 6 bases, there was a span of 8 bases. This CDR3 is CASSYSKWPGELFF. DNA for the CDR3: TGTGCCAGCAGTTACTCGAAATGGCCCGGGGAGCTGTTTTTT.

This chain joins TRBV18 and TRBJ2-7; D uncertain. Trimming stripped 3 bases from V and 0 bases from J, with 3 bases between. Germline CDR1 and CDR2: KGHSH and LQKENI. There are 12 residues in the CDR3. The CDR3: CASSPSSYEQYF. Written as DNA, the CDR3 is TGTGCCAGCTCACCCAGCTCCTACGAGCAGTACTTC.

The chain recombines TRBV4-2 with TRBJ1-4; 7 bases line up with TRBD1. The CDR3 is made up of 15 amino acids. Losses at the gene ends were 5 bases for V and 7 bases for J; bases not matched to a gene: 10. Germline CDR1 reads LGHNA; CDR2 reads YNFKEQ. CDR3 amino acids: CASSSEGAKVEKLFF. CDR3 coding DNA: TGTGCCAGCAGCAGTGAGGGGGCGAAGGTTGAAAAACTGTTTTTT.

CDR3 nucleotide sequence: TGTGCCAGCAGCGTAGGTGGGGACAGCGGGTCCTACGAGCAGTACTTC. The encoded protein is CASSVGGDSGSYEQYF. The rearrangement links TRBV9 to TRBJ2-7; a weak D match, TRBD1 (7 bases). Germline assignment: CDR1 SGDLS and CDR2 YYNGEE. This CDR3 is 16 amino acids long. Trimming removed 0 bases from V and 1 base from J, with 14 bases in between.

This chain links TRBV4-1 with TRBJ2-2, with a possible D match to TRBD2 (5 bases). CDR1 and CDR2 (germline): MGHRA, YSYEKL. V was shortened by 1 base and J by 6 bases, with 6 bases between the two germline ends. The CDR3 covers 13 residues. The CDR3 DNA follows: TGCGCCAGCAGCCAAGTGAGGGCCGGGGAGCTGTTTTTT. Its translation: CASSQVRAGELFF.

The CDR3 DNA follows: TGTGCCAGCAGTCCACAAGCCCGGGACAGGGACGCGAACTATGGCTACACCTTC. Translated: CASSPQARDRDANYGYTF. The V gene is TRBV27, the J gene TRBJ1-2, with TRBD1 matching over 9 bases. V trimming: 5 bases; J trimming: 2 bases; junction bases outside the gene matches: 15. Per the germline V gene, CDR1 is MNHEY and CDR2 is SMNVEV (reference sequence). This CDR3 is 18 amino acids long.

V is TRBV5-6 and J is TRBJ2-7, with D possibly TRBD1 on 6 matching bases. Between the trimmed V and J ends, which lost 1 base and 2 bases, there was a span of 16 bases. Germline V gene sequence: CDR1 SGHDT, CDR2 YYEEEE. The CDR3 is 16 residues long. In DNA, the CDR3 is TGTGCCAGCAGCTTGTTTGTGTGGGACATAGCCTACGAGCAGTACTTC. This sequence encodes CASSLFVWDIAYEQYF.

The CDR3 sequence is CASSFAVSYEQYF. CDR3 nucleotide sequence: TGTGCCAGCAGCTTCGCGGTCTCCTACGAGCAGTACTTC. V usage is TRBV7-9 and J usage is TRBJ2-7; D gene ambiguous. Trimming took 3 bases from V and 0 from J, leaving 6 bases between them. The CDR3 is 13 residues long. Germline loops: CDR1 SEHNR, CDR2 FQNEAQ (reference sequence).

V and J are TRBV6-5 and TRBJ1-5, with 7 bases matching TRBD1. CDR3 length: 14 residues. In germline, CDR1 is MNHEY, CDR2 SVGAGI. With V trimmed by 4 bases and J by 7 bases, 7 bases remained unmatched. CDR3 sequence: CASSFNRGRQPQHF. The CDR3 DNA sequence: TGTGCCAGCAGTTTCAACAGGGGTCGACAGCCCCAGCATTTT.